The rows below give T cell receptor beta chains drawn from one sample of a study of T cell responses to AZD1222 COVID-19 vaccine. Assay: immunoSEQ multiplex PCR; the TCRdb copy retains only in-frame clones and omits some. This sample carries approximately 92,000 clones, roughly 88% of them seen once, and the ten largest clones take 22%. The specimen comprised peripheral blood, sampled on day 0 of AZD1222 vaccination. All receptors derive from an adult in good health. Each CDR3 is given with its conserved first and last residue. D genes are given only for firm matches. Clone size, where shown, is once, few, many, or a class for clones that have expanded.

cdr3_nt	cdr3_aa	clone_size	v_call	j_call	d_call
TGTGCCAGCAGTTACTCCACCGGGAGCTACACCTTC	CASSYSTGSYTF	-	TRBV6-5	TRBJ1-2	-
TGTGCCAGTATCCTGACAGGGGGCGGCTACAATGAGCAGTTCTTC	CASILTGGGYNEQFF	-	TRBV19	TRBJ2-1	TRBD1
TGTGCCAGCAGTTTAAGGGGGAGGACAGGGGCAAACTATGGCTACACCTTC	CASSLRGRTGANYGYTF	-	TRBV28	TRBJ1-2	TRBD1
TGTGCCAGCAGCCCCATCAGCCGACAGGGTGAAGGAAACACCATATATTTT	CASSPISRQGEGNTIYF	once	TRBV7-6	TRBJ1-3	TRBD1
TGTGCCAGCAGCGTAAGCACCTTCACAGATACGCAGTATTTT	CASSVSTFTDTQYF	-	TRBV9	TRBJ2-3	-
TGTGCCAGCAGCTTAAGTGCTCTAGCGGAGACCCAGTACTTC	CASSLSALAETQYF	-	TRBV13	TRBJ2-5	-
TGCGCCAGCAGCCCGAACACCGGGGAGCTGTTTTTT	CASSPNTGELFF	-	TRBV5-1	TRBJ2-2	-
TGTGCCAGCAGCCAAAGGGGACGGAGCGGCTACACCTTC	CASSQRGRSGYTF	-	TRBV12-3/TRBV12-4	TRBJ1-2	-
TGTGCCAGCAGTTACTCCCAGCGGGGGGGATACGAGCAGTACTTC	CASSYSQRGGYEQYF	-	TRBV6-5	TRBJ2-7	TRBD2
TGTGCCAGCAGCTGGACAGGGATCAGTGCTGGAAACACCATATATTTT	CASSWTGISAGNTIYF	few	TRBV9	TRBJ1-3	TRBD1
TGTGCCAGCTCACCCCCCGGGCCTACGAACACTGAAGCTTTCTTT	CASSPPGPTNTEAFF	-	TRBV18	TRBJ1-1	-
TGTGCCAGCAGCTCCGGTTTTGGCGGGCAAGAGACCCAGTACTTC	CASSSGFGGQETQYF	-	TRBV7-3	TRBJ2-5	-
TGTGCCAGCAGATTGATAAGTCACAATGAGCAGTTCTTC	CASRLISHNEQFF	-	TRBV7-9	TRBJ2-1	-
TGTGCCAGCAGTTTTCGGGGTTACGAGCAGTACTTC	CASSFRGYEQYF	-	TRBV12-3/TRBV12-4	TRBJ2-7	-
TGTGCCAGCAGCCAAACCGGCTCCGCGAACACCGGGGAGCTGTTTTTT	CASSQTGSANTGELFF	-	TRBV3-1/TRBV3-2	TRBJ2-2	-
TGCGCCAGCAGCCAAGAGGGGAGTCAGCCCCAGCATTTT	CASSQEGSQPQHF	-	TRBV4-1	TRBJ1-5	-
TGTGCCAGCAGCGTAGTCGGCGGGGGGGCAGGTTCCTACGAGCAGTACTTC	CASSVVGGGAGSYEQYF	many	TRBV9	TRBJ2-7	TRBD2
TGTGCCAGCAGCCCCGCTACGATTAACTATGGCTACACCTTC	CASSPATINYGYTF	-	TRBV7-2	TRBJ1-2	-
TGCAGTGCTAGAGATCTGGGTGAAGCTTTCTTT	CSARDLGEAFF	-	TRBV20-1	TRBJ1-1	-
TGTGCCAGCAGTTACTCCGCGGGGGGGTTGGGTGGTGAGCAGTTCTTC	CASSYSAGGLGGEQFF	-	TRBV6-2/TRBV6-3	TRBJ2-1	TRBD2
TGTGCCAGCAGTGCAGGGAGGGGAAATACGCAGTATTTT	CASSAGRGNTQYF	-	TRBV2	TRBJ2-3	TRBD2
TGCGCCAGCAGCCTCTCCGCTAACCTCGCCGGGGAGCTGTTTTTT	CASSLSANLAGELFF	once	TRBV5-1	TRBJ2-2	-
TGTGCCAGCACCTACCCCGGGACAGGGGATTATGGCTACACCTTC	CASTYPGTGDYGYTF	-	TRBV7-2	TRBJ1-2	TRBD1
TGTGCCAGCAGCCGCGGGACAGGCCAGAGTGTCTATGGCTACACCTTC	CASSRGTGQSVYGYTF	-	TRBV14	TRBJ1-2	TRBD1
TGTGCCAGCAGCGAATTCGACAGACCTCGAAGCACAGATACGCAGTATTTT	CASSEFDRPRSTDTQYF	-	TRBV3-1/TRBV3-2	TRBJ2-3	-
TGTGCCAGCAGATCAACTAATGAAAAACTGTTTTTT	CASRSTNEKLFF	-	TRBV28	TRBJ1-4	-
TGTGCCAGCAGCTTCAGGCCCTACGAGCAGTACTTC	CASSFRPYEQYF	-	TRBV5-6	TRBJ2-7	-
TGTGCCAGCTCACCATCCGAAAATCAGCCCCAGCATTTT	CASSPSENQPQHF	-	TRBV18	TRBJ1-5	-
TGTGCCAGCAGGCTCATGGGGATTAGAGGCTACACCTTC	CASRLMGIRGYTF	-	TRBV7-2	TRBJ1-2	-
TGTGCCAGCAGCGAGAAACAGGGACAGGATCTTTATAGCAATCAGCCCCAGCATTTT	CASSEKQGQDLYSNQPQHF	few	TRBV11-3	TRBJ1-5	TRBD1
TGTGCCAGCACCTCCAGTCCCCTCACACCCCTCCACTTT	CASTSSPLTPLHF	-	TRBV7-2	TRBJ1-6	-